The present T cell receptor beta chain was sequenced within a study of T cell clonality in common variable immunodeficiency. Points from the study as a whole: The cause of increased CVID clonality remains unclear without subpopulation sequencing. In common variable immunodeficiency, TCR beta chains reportedly carried fewer deletions and N-nucleotide insertions.

At least ten counts were recorded for this clone. What it binds is unknown. The read ends 3 residues early relative to the CDR3; the germline J gene fills the gap. Sequencing input was equivalent genomic DNA from CVID and controls. TCRdb's copy holds only in-frame clones and misses some; the assay was immunoSEQ multiplex PCR. This sample has about 34,000 clones, each found more than once. The CDR3 runs 14 residues. Germline V gives CDR1 ENHRY, CDR2 SYGVKD. The V gene end was trimmed by 6 bases and the J gene end by 2 bases; junction bases not matched to a gene: 4. The chain carries TRBV10-3 and TRBJ2-3; 8 bases agree with TRBD1. What was sequenced was peripheral blood mononuclear cells. This TCR was sampled from a person aged 18 to 75 in good health. The DNA read from the CDR3 is TGTGCCATCAGAAGGACAGGGACCACAGATACG. Translation: CAIRRTGTTDT. Given in full, the CDR3 is CAIRRTGTTDTQYF.